Following are 27 T cell receptor beta chains from one sample sequenced in a study of T cell changes during pregnancy in multiple sclerosis. Profiled with immunoSEQ multiplex PCR; TCRdb holds only in-frame clones, not every one. The sample has about 59,000 clones; approximately 91% are singletons. The material was peripheral blood, obtained in the second trimester of pregnancy. The receptors originated from a female donor with multiple sclerosis, enrolled in a pregnancy study.

The chain joins TRBV7-9 to TRBJ1-2; TRBD1 aligns across 9 bases. From germline, CDR1 is SEHNR and CDR2 FQNEAQ (reference sequence). V trimming: 3 bases; J trimming: 8 bases; junction bases outside the gene matches: 13. The CDR3 covers 16 residues. The DNA of the CDR3 is TGTGCCAGCAGCTTCCCTAACCGGGACAGGGTTTACGGCTACACCTTC. It specifies CASSFPNRDRVYGYTF. The variable domain in full, completed from reference TRBV7-9 and TRBJ1-2, reads DTGVSQNPRHKITKRGQNVTFRCDPISEHNRLYWYRQTLGQGPEFLTYFQNEAQLEKSRLLSDRFSAERPKGSFSTLEIQRTEQGDSAMYLCASSFPNRDRVYGYTFGSGTRLTVV.

This chain links TRBV6-5 with TRBJ2-1, with a possible D match to TRBD2 (5 bases). Deletions cut 6 bases from V and 0 bases from J, with 12 bases between. Germline V gene lookup returns CDR1 MNHEY and CDR2 SVGAGI. There are 15 residues in the CDR3. This CDR3 reads CASRGSGSSYNEQFF. The CDR3 nucleotides are TGTGCCAGCAGAGGGTCGGGGAGCTCCTACAATGAGCAGTTCTTC.

This chain uses TRBV5-4 with TRBJ1-1; TRBD1 aligns across 7 bases. The CDR3 extends over 14 amino acids. V lost 8 bases and J lost 2; bases outside the gene matches: 9. Germline CDR1 is SGHNT and CDR2 is YYREEE (reference sequence). CDR3 DNA: TGTGCCAGTAGACGCCGGGACAGCAACACTGAAGCTTTCTTT. It specifies CASRRRDSNTEAFF.

This chain connects TRBV6-4 to TRBJ2-1; 7 positions agree with TRBD2. Looked up from germline, CDR1 is MRHNA and CDR2 is SNTAGT. The CDR3 spans 14 residues. The J segment lost 8 bases and the V segment lost 6 bases, leaving 10 bases of the junction unmatched. The CDR3 sequence: CASSVAGERDEQFF. DNA for the CDR3: TGTGCCAGCAGCGTGGCGGGGGAGAGGGATGAGCAGTTCTTC.

The chain links TRBV5-6 to TRBJ1-2; 8 bases agree with TRBD1. The CDR3 sequence is 15 residues long. Germline trimming cut 3 bases from V and 6 bases from J; bases unmatched to any gene: 10. Germline V gene sequence: CDR1 SGHDT, CDR2 YYEEEE. The CDR3 DNA is TGTGCCAGCAGCTCCAACCTCAGGGGGCAGAATGGCTACACCTTC. It yields the protein CASSSNLRGQNGYTF.

J is TRBJ2-7 and V is TRBV5-6; 9 positions match TRBD1. Germline V gene sequence: CDR1 SGHDT, CDR2 YYEEEE. The V gene end was trimmed by 2 bases and the J gene end by 5 bases; junction bases not matched to a gene: 5. The length of the CDR3 is 14 residues. CDR3 in amino acids: CASSFGTGRDEQYF. CDR3 DNA: TGTGCCAGCAGCTTCGGGACAGGGAGGGACGAGCAGTACTTC.

The chain has TRBV28 and TRBJ1-3; maybe TRBD1 (5 bases). Trimming stripped 6 bases from V and 3 bases from J, with 15 bases between. This CDR3 spans 15 amino acids. Looked up from germline, CDR1 is MDHEN and CDR2 is SYDVKM. The CDR3 reads CASSFWGPGGNTIYF. CDR3 DNA: TGTGCCAGCAGCTTTTGGGGCCCGGGTGGAAACACCATATATTTT.

Here the CDR3 DNA reads TGTGCCAGCAGTGAAGGAACTAGCGGGGGTCAGGAGCTGTTTTTT. It translates to CASSEGTSGGQELFF. The genes are TRBV6-1 and TRBJ2-2; 11 bases line up with TRBD2. The ends lost 1 base at V and 10 bases at J; junction bases unmatched: 5. Germline CDR1 is MNHNS and CDR2 is SASEGT. CDR3 length: 15 amino acids.

This clone turned up a few times. V gene TRBV18 combines with J gene TRBJ1-5; D is uncertain. Germline V gives CDR1 KGHSH, CDR2 LQKENI. V lost 3 bases and J lost 1, with 4 bases in between. CDR3 length: 13 amino acids. The CDR3 region has the DNA TGTGCCAGCTCACCCCTCAGCAATCAGCCCCAGCATTTT. Its translation is CASSPLSNQPQHF.

The rearrangement joins TRBV27 to TRBJ2-5; 8 nucleotides match TRBD1. Germline assignment: CDR1 MNHEY and CDR2 SMNVEV (reference sequence). Trimming cost V 5 bases and J 5 bases; bases outside gene matches: 10. The CDR3 spans 15 residues. CDR3 region: CASSPWTGRRETQYF. CDR3 nucleotide sequence: TGTGCCAGCAGTCCCTGGACAGGGCGAAGGGAGACCCAGTACTTC.

The chain couples TRBV30 to TRBJ2-3; 7 bases fit TRBD1. This CDR3 is 13 amino acids long. J was trimmed by 0 bases and V by 7 bases; bases with no gene match: 4. Germline CDR1 and CDR2: GTSNPN and SVGIG (reference sequence). CDR3 amino acids: CALQGKSTDTQYF. The CDR3 DNA reads TGTGCCTTACAGGGGAAGAGCACAGATACGCAGTATTTT. Drawing the rest from reference TRBV30 and TRBJ2-3, the complete variable domain is SQTIHQWPATLVQPVGSPLSLECTVEGTSNPNLYWYRQAAGRGLQLLFYSVGIGQISSEVPQNLSASRPQDRQFILSSKKLLLSDSGFYLCALQGKSTDTQYFGPGTRLTVL.

This clone is a singleton in its sample. This chain connects TRBV2 to TRBJ2-5; 7 bases map to TRBD2. J lost 10 bases, V lost 8 bases, and 4 bases had no gene match. This CDR3 contains 10 residues. Germline V gene lookup returns CDR1 SNHLY and CDR2 FYNNEI. Written as DNA, the CDR3 is TGTGCCAGCGGGGGAGGGGTCCAGTACTTC. Its translation: CASGGGVQYF. The full variable domain, completed using reference TRBV2 and TRBJ2-5, is EPEVTQTPSHQVTQMGQEVILRCVPISNHLYFYWYRQILGQKVEFLVSFYNNEISEKSEIFDDQFSVERPDGSNFTLKIRSTKLEDSAMYFCASGGGVQYFGPGTRLLVL.

The chain recombines TRBV11-3 with TRBJ2-1; D unclear. Trimming removed 3 bases from V and 8 bases from J, with 8 bases in between. The CDR3 runs to 12 residues. CDR1 SGHNT and CDR2 YENEEA come from the germline V gene. The CDR3 is CASSLYSHEQFF. CDR3 DNA sequence: TGTGCCAGCAGCTTGTATAGCCATGAGCAGTTCTTC.

This clone is medium-sized in the sample. This chain connects TRBV2 to TRBJ1-1; TRBD1 agrees at 8 bases. With 6 bases clipped from V and 9 bases from J, the junction kept 6 bases outside the gene matches. The germline V gene encodes CDR1 SNHLY and CDR2 FYNNEI. The CDR3 length is 12 residues. CDR3 region: CASRGTGSKAFF. In DNA form, the CDR3 reads TGTGCCAGCAGGGGGACAGGATCCAAAGCTTTCTTT.

This clone was found a few times. The J gene is TRBJ2-7, the V gene TRBV5-1; D possibly corresponds to TRBD2 (7 bases). The V gene lost 4 bases and the J gene lost 6 bases, with 23 bases spanning the gap. The CDR3 is made up of 16 amino acids. Germline-derived CDR1 and CDR2 are SGHRS and YFSETQ. For the CDR3, the DNA is TGCGCCAGCAGCCCCCCGGGGGGACACCTGCTCTCCGAGCAGTACTTC. Translated: CASSPPGGHLLSEQYF.

CDR3 DNA: TGTGCCTGGAGGGACGGGATCGGCGCCGAGCAGTACTTC. It specifies CAWRDGIGAEQYF. This sequence joins TRBV30 and TRBJ2-7, with a weak D call TRBD2 (5 bases). V was clipped by 3 bases and J by 6 bases, with 15 bases between them. The CDR3 is 13 amino acids. Germline V gene data show CDR1 as GTSNPN and CDR2 as SVGIG (reference sequence).

This clone was seen a single time. The J gene is TRBJ1-1, the V gene TRBV6-5; the D is unclear. CDR1 MNHEY and CDR2 SVGAGI come from the germline V gene. The V end was cut by 8 bases, the J end by 0 bases, with 13 bases between. This CDR3 is 14 amino acids long. This chain's CDR3 is CASPLTGLNTEAFF. The DNA for the CDR3 is TGTGCCAGCCCTTTGACGGGATTGAACACTGAAGCTTTCTTT.

The rearrangement joins TRBV5-5 to TRBJ1-1; no firm D call. CDR3 length: 16 residues. From germline, CDR1 is SGHKS and CDR2 YYEKEE (reference sequence). V was clipped by 3 bases and J by 4 bases, with 19 bases between them. CDR3: CASSSWAGPGSTEAFF. In DNA form, the CDR3 reads TGTGCCAGCAGCTCATGGGCCGGCCCCGGGAGCACTGAAGCTTTCTTT.

As DNA, the CDR3 is TGTGCCAGCAGCCAAGACAGGGGTGAAAAACTGTTTTTT. This codes for CASSQDRGEKLFF. This chain joins TRBV11-2 and TRBJ1-4; 8 bases agree with TRBD1. The junction had 3 bases not matched to a gene; V was cut back by 5 bases and J by 7 bases. CDR3 length equals 13 residues. The germline CDR1 and CDR2 sequences are SGHAT and FQNNGV.

This chain uses TRBV6-1 with TRBJ1-5; D remains ambiguous. CDR3 length equals 15 residues. The germline CDR1 and CDR2 sequences are MNHNS and SASEGT. Trimming cost V 8 bases and J 2 bases, with 16 bases left between them. The CDR3 loop reads CASHFRSSGNQPQHF. The CDR3 nucleotides read TGTGCCAGCCATTTCAGGTCCTCGGGCAATCAGCCCCAGCATTTT.

This clone appeared once. The genes are TRBV20-1 and TRBJ1-1; perhaps TRBD1 as D (5 bases). V dropped 6 bases and J dropped 11 bases, with 16 bases sitting between them. The V gene's germline CDR1 is DFQATT and CDR2 SNEGSKA (reference sequence). This CDR3 comprises 11 residues. CDR3 in DNA: TGCAGTGCAACAGACAGTTTTGGGGCTTTCTTT. Its translation is CSATDSFGAFF.

This clone is a singleton in its sample. The rearrangement uses TRBV5-1 and TRBJ1-1, with a possible D match to TRBD1 (5 bases). CDR1 and CDR2 from the germline V gene are SGHRS and YFSETQ. The CDR3 runs 15 residues. The V gene lost 0 bases and the J gene lost 0 bases, with 9 bases spanning the gap. The CDR3 loop reads CASSLEGPMNTEAFF. The CDR3 DNA follows: TGCGCCAGCAGCTTGGAGGGGCCCATGAACACTGAAGCTTTCTTT.

This chain connects TRBV7-3 to TRBJ1-1, with 7 nucleotides matching TRBD1. Germline V CDR1 and CDR2: SGHTA, FQGTGA. The V gene end was trimmed by 6 bases and the J gene end by 2 bases; junction bases not matched to a gene: 9. The CDR3 spans 15 residues. The CDR3 protein is CASSFTGDPNTEAFF. The CDR3 region has the DNA TGTGCCAGCAGTTTTACAGGGGACCCCAACACTGAAGCTTTCTTT.

The J gene is TRBJ1-2, the V gene TRBV7-6; D is perhaps TRBD1 (5 bases). The CDR3 totals 16 residues. Per the germline V gene, CDR1 is SGHVS and CDR2 is FNYEAQ. V was pared by 5 bases and J by 4 bases, with 20 bases between. CDR3 sequence: CASSPAGHPLTYGYTF. Here the CDR3 DNA reads TGTGCCAGCAGCCCCGCAGGGCATCCCCTAACCTATGGCTACACCTTC.

This chain uses TRBV10-3 with TRBJ2-1; no firm D call. Germline V lookup: CDR1 ENHRY, CDR2 SYGVKD. V was shortened by 2 bases and J by 4 bases, with 12 bases between the two germline ends. The CDR3 loop spans 15 amino acids. This CDR3 is CAISERGTFYNEQFF. DNA of the CDR3: TGTGCCATCAGTGAGCGAGGCACGTTTTACAATGAGCAGTTCTTC.

The rearrangement uses TRBV7-8 and TRBJ1-2; tentative D call: TRBD1 (5 bases). From germline, CDR1 is SGHVS and CDR2 FQNEAQ. Trimming stripped 1 base from V and 5 bases from J, with 17 bases between. This CDR3 contains 16 residues. The CDR3: CASSLVPGAEVYGYTF. The CDR3 nucleotides are TGTGCCAGCAGCTTAGTGCCTGGGGCAGAAGTTTATGGCTACACCTTC.

V gene TRBV28 combines with J gene TRBJ2-1, with 7 bases matching TRBD1. V shed 7 bases, J shed 5 bases, and the junction held 5 bases outside the gene matches. Germline V lookup: CDR1 MDHEN, CDR2 SYDVKM. The CDR3 is 13 amino acids. DNA of the CDR3: TGTGCCAGCACCGTAACAGGGGACAATGAGCAGTTCTTC. Translated: CASTVTGDNEQFF.